The clone carrying this TCR beta chain was detected once. The target antigen is unknown. This sample is drawn from a study of T cell responses to AZD1222 COVID-19 vaccine. Study-level points and caveats: It was only a handful of AZD1222 recipients who were seropositive at baseline. Clonal diversity was possibly underestimated, and white British individuals and females predominated among donors.

The CDR3 has 14 amino acids. Germline assignment: CDR1 SQVTM and CDR2 ANQGSEA. V was pared by 8 bases and J by 3 bases, with 19 bases between. Data came from immunoSEQ multiplex PCR; TCRdb stores just in-frame clones and leaves some out. Of under 150,000 clones listed, just over 90% are singletons. This chain uses TRBV29-1 with TRBJ1-1; D might be TRBD1 (6 bases). Sequenced material: peripheral blood, taken on day 0 of AZD1222 vaccination. The receptor comes from an adult in good health. The CDR3 region has the DNA TGCAGCTATACGGGGGGGCGAGGAGACACTGAAGCTTTCTTT. It yields the protein CSYTGGRGDTEAFF.